Only a few counts were recorded for the clone carrying this TCR beta chain. Antigen specificity is unknown. These data come from a study of CD8 T cells in ankylosing spondylitis. Scientists made TCR beta libraries using quantitative 5'-RACE with molecular barcodes. TCRdb passed the 5' RACE reads through MiXCR, listing each CDR3 protein once. The sample holds a few hundred thousand distinct CDR3 sequences, about 22% seen once. General study findings and limits: Under 10 highly homologous variants formed a TCR beta motif that appeared characteristic of ankylosing spondylitis blood. Significantly higher representation of disease-linked clones was reported for matched ankylosing spondylitis synovial fluid.

Germline assignment: CDR1 SGHRS and CDR2 YFSETQ. This CDR3 region has 14 residues. V shed 4 bases and J shed 5 bases, with 12 bases lying between them. The sample comprised blood, either unsorted or a sorted T cell fraction (not recorded which). The sequence came from a male donor with ankylosing spondylitis. V gene TRBV5-1 combines with J gene TRBJ2-2; D tentatively fits TRBD1 or TRBD2 (5 bases each). In DNA, the CDR3 is TGCGCCAGCAGCCCCGGGGCCAGGACCGGGGAGCTGTTTTTT. Its protein product is CASSPGARTGELFF.